These T cell receptor beta chains were read from a single sample in a study of blood T cell repertoires in COVID-19. The method was immunoSEQ multiplex PCR; TCRdb's version includes in-frame clones alone and lacks a portion of them. Found here are 120,000 to 150,000 clones, 84% of them singletons; the top ten hold about 40%. The source material was peripheral blood. The receptors come from a human donor in a cohort sampled during active COVID-19. CDR3s include the opening cysteine and the closing phenylalanine or tryptophan. D genes are given only for firm matches. The size entry is marked missing in some rows and otherwise reads once, few, many or a size class.

j_gene: TRBJ1-5; d_gene: TRBD1; abundance: once; v_gene: TRBV5-8; CDR3nt: TGTGCCAGCAGCCTCGACAGGGCCAATCAGCCCCAGCATTTT; CDR3aa: CASSLDRANQPQHF
j_gene: TRBJ1-1; d_gene: .; abundance: .; v_gene: TRBV12-3/TRBV12-4; CDR3nt: TGTGCCAGCAGAGACAGCTTGAACACTGAAGCTTTCTTT; CDR3aa: CASRDSLNTEAFF
j_gene: TRBJ1-4; d_gene: .; abundance: .; v_gene: TRBV10-3; CDR3nt: TGTGCCATCAGTGGAACAGTAACTAATGAAAAACTGTTTTTT; CDR3aa: CAISGTVTNEKLFF
j_gene: TRBJ1-2; d_gene: .; abundance: .; v_gene: TRBV28; CDR3nt: TGTGCCAGCAGACAGGTGGACTATGGCTACACCTTC; CDR3aa: CASRQVDYGYTF
j_gene: TRBJ2-3; d_gene: TRBD2; abundance: .; v_gene: TRBV9; CDR3nt: TGTGCCAGCAGCGTAGCTAGCGGGGGCCCGCCCGATACGCAGTATTTT; CDR3aa: CASSVASGGPPDTQYF
j_gene: TRBJ2-7; d_gene: TRBD1; abundance: many; v_gene: TRBV19; CDR3nt: TGTGCCAGTAGCCGAACCGGGACAGTACGAGACGAGCAGTACTTC; CDR3aa: CASSRTGTVRDEQYF
j_gene: TRBJ1-1; d_gene: TRBD1; abundance: few; v_gene: TRBV5-1; CDR3nt: TGCGCCAGCAGCAAGGACAGGGAGTGGACTGAAGCTTTCTTT; CDR3aa: CASSKDREWTEAFF
j_gene: TRBJ2-7; d_gene: .; abundance: .; v_gene: TRBV10-2; CDR3nt: TGCGCCAGCAGTGATTTGGGAGCCTCCGACGAGCAGTACTTC; CDR3aa: CASSDLGASDEQYF
j_gene: TRBJ2-5; d_gene: .; abundance: .; v_gene: TRBV29-1; CDR3nt: TGCAGCGTTGAAGGAGTAGAGACCCAGTACTTC; CDR3aa: CSVEGVETQYF
j_gene: TRBJ1-1; d_gene: TRBD1; abundance: .; v_gene: TRBV5-1; CDR3nt: TGCGCCAGCAGCTGGGACAGAAGGAACACTGAAGCTTTCTTT; CDR3aa: CASSWDRRNTEAFF
j_gene: TRBJ2-1; d_gene: .; abundance: .; v_gene: TRBV9; CDR3nt: TGTGCCAGCAGCGTAGCCCTGACTAGTTCGGACAATGAGCAGTTCTTC; CDR3aa: CASSVALTSSDNEQFF
j_gene: TRBJ1-2; d_gene: TRBD1; abundance: .; v_gene: TRBV5-6; CDR3nt: TGTGCCAGCAGCCAGGGACAGGGGGCAGGATATGGCTACACCTTC; CDR3aa: CASSQGQGAGYGYTF
j_gene: TRBJ1-6; d_gene: .; abundance: .; v_gene: TRBV9; CDR3nt: TGTGCCAGCAGCGGATCGACACCATTCAATTCACCCCTCCACTTT; CDR3aa: CASSGSTPFNSPLHF
j_gene: TRBJ1-4; d_gene: .; abundance: .; v_gene: TRBV6-5; CDR3nt: TGTGCCACACAGCACGCTAATGAAAAACTGTTTTTT; CDR3aa: CATQHANEKLFF
j_gene: TRBJ1-2; d_gene: TRBD1; abundance: .; v_gene: TRBV5-1; CDR3nt: TGCGCCAGCAGCCCAGGGACAGGGGACTCTTATGGCTACACCTTC; CDR3aa: CASSPGTGDSYGYTF
j_gene: TRBJ2-7; d_gene: .; abundance: .; v_gene: TRBV18; CDR3nt: TGTGCCAGCTCAATACAGGGTTCCGAGCAGTACTTC; CDR3aa: CASSIQGSEQYF
j_gene: TRBJ2-5; d_gene: TRBD1; abundance: .; v_gene: TRBV29-1; CDR3nt: TGCAGCGTAGACCAGACAGGGAGAGAGACCCAGTACTTC; CDR3aa: CSVDQTGRETQYF
j_gene: TRBJ1-2; d_gene: .; abundance: .; v_gene: TRBV3-1/TRBV3-2; CDR3nt: TGTGCCAGCAGTAAACAGGGTTATGGCTACACCTTC; CDR3aa: CASSKQGYGYTF
j_gene: TRBJ2-7; d_gene: TRBD1; abundance: .; v_gene: TRBV7-2; CDR3nt: TGTGCCAGCAGCCCAGGGACAGGCTACGAGCAGTACTTC; CDR3aa: CASSPGTGYEQYF
j_gene: TRBJ2-7; d_gene: TRBD1; abundance: few; v_gene: TRBV28; CDR3nt: TGTGCCAGCAGCCTAGTGGGACAGGGGGCCTACGAGCAGTACTTC; CDR3aa: CASSLVGQGAYEQYF
j_gene: TRBJ2-2; d_gene: .; abundance: .; v_gene: TRBV27; CDR3nt: TGTGCCAGCAGCCCAGGGGCCTCGGGAAGGGAGCTGTTTTTT; CDR3aa: CASSPGASGRELFF
j_gene: TRBJ2-1; d_gene: TRBD2; abundance: .; v_gene: TRBV7-9; CDR3nt: TGTGCCAGCAGCTTAGCGCTAGCGGGGACCTATGAGCAGTTCTTC; CDR3aa: CASSLALAGTYEQFF
j_gene: TRBJ2-3; d_gene: TRBD1; abundance: few; v_gene: TRBV5-4; CDR3nt: TGTGCCAGCAGCTTGGAAGGACAGGGGGCATCAGATACGCAGTATTTT; CDR3aa: CASSLEGQGASDTQYF
j_gene: TRBJ1-2; d_gene: TRBD1; abundance: few; v_gene: TRBV5-5; CDR3nt: TGTGCCAGCAGCCAGAGCGGACTTACAGGGGCCTATGGCTACACCTTC; CDR3aa: CASSQSGLTGAYGYTF
j_gene: TRBJ2-5; d_gene: TRBD2; abundance: .; v_gene: TRBV7-8; CDR3nt: TGTGCCAGCAGCCTCGGACTAGCGGGGGCCCTTAAGGAGACCCAGTACTTC; CDR3aa: CASSLGLAGALKETQYF
j_gene: TRBJ1-4; d_gene: .; abundance: .; v_gene: TRBV5-4; CDR3nt: TGTGCCAGCAGCCATCAGGGGCGGAGTGAAAAACTGTTTTTT; CDR3aa: CASSHQGRSEKLFF
j_gene: TRBJ1-1; d_gene: TRBD1; abundance: few; v_gene: TRBV4-1; CDR3nt: TGCGCCAGCAGCTCCCGCGAAGGGGGCGGCACTGAAGCTTTCTTT; CDR3aa: CASSSREGGGTEAFF
j_gene: TRBJ2-7; d_gene: TRBD2; abundance: .; v_gene: TRBV11-3; CDR3nt: TGTGCCAGCAGCTTAGTGGGGGGGATGAGGTCCTACGAGCAGTACTTC; CDR3aa: CASSLVGGMRSYEQYF
j_gene: TRBJ2-1; d_gene: .; abundance: .; v_gene: TRBV3-1/TRBV3-2; CDR3nt: TGTGCCAGCAGCTACAGGAGAAATGAGCAGTTCTTC; CDR3aa: CASSYRRNEQFF
j_gene: TRBJ2-4; d_gene: TRBD1; abundance: .; v_gene: TRBV24-1; CDR3nt: TGTGCCACCCTCGGGGACAGGGGCGCACTAGCCAAAAACATTCAGTACTTC; CDR3aa: CATLGDRGALAKNIQYF
j_gene: TRBJ1-1; d_gene: .; abundance: once; v_gene: TRBV27; CDR3nt: TGTGCCAGCAGTTTATACAGGGTGAACACTGAAGCTTTCTTT; CDR3aa: CASSLYRVNTEAFF
j_gene: TRBJ1-1; d_gene: .; abundance: .; v_gene: TRBV3-1/TRBV3-2; CDR3nt: TGTGCCAGCAGCCCTCGGGACACCTATGAAGCTTTCTTT; CDR3aa: CASSPRDTYEAFF
j_gene: TRBJ1-2; d_gene: TRBD1; abundance: .; v_gene: TRBV18; CDR3nt: TGTGCCAGCTCACCGGGAGGACAGGGGGTGGATGGCTACACCTTC; CDR3aa: CASSPGGQGVDGYTF
j_gene: TRBJ1-2; d_gene: .; abundance: .; v_gene: TRBV19; CDR3nt: TGTGCCAGTAGTGAGGGGGTCCGCTATGGCTACACCTTC; CDR3aa: CASSEGVRYGYTF
j_gene: TRBJ2-5; d_gene: TRBD2; abundance: .; v_gene: TRBV28; CDR3nt: TGTGCCAGCAGTTTCGCCAGGACTAGCGGGGGGGCCACCAGGGTAACCCAGTACTTC; CDR3aa: CASSFARTSGGATRVTQYF
j_gene: TRBJ2-5; d_gene: TRBD1; abundance: .; v_gene: TRBV3-1/TRBV3-2; CDR3nt: TGTGCCAGCAGCCAAGATCCCAGGGGGTACCAAGAGACCCAGTACTTC; CDR3aa: CASSQDPRGYQETQYF
j_gene: TRBJ1-2; d_gene: .; abundance: .; v_gene: TRBV30; CDR3nt: TGTGCCTGGAGTCAAGCCTTCTTCTATGGCTACACCTTC; CDR3aa: CAWSQAFFYGYTF
j_gene: TRBJ2-3; d_gene: .; abundance: .; v_gene: TRBV7-2; CDR3nt: TGTGCCAGCAGCTTAATCGGGGTAGCGTTAGATACGCAGTATTTT; CDR3aa: CASSLIGVALDTQYF
j_gene: TRBJ2-2; d_gene: TRBD1; abundance: .; v_gene: TRBV10-3; CDR3nt: TGTGCCATCATGCGGGACAGGGACACCGGGGAGCTGTTTTTT; CDR3aa: CAIMRDRDTGELFF
j_gene: TRBJ2-5; d_gene: .; abundance: many; v_gene: TRBV7-2; CDR3nt: TGTGCCAGCAGCGTCGAAGCGGGAGAGACCCAGTACTTC; CDR3aa: CASSVEAGETQYF
j_gene: TRBJ1-5; d_gene: TRBD1; abundance: .; v_gene: TRBV2; CDR3nt: TGTGCCAGCAATCCGGGACAGGGGAGCAATCAGCCCCAGCATTTT; CDR3aa: CASNPGQGSNQPQHF
j_gene: TRBJ2-3; d_gene: TRBD2; abundance: .; v_gene: TRBV5-1; CDR3nt: TGCGCCAGCAGCTTGGGGTCGGGAGGCTCGGTTGCAGATACGCAGTATTTT; CDR3aa: CASSLGSGGSVADTQYF
j_gene: TRBJ1-3; d_gene: .; abundance: .; v_gene: TRBV19; CDR3nt: TGTGCCAGTAGTATGAGGGTGGTGGGAAACACCATATATTTT; CDR3aa: CASSMRVVGNTIYF
j_gene: TRBJ1-5; d_gene: TRBD1; abundance: .; v_gene: TRBV3-1/TRBV3-2; CDR3nt: TGTGCCAGCAGCCAAGAATCGGGACAGGGCAATCAGCCCCAGCATTTT; CDR3aa: CASSQESGQGNQPQHF
j_gene: TRBJ2-5; d_gene: .; abundance: .; v_gene: TRBV19; CDR3nt: TGTGCCAGTAGTAATAGCGGAGGGCCCCCGACCCAGTACTTC; CDR3aa: CASSNSGGPPTQYF
j_gene: TRBJ1-2; d_gene: TRBD1; abundance: few; v_gene: TRBV4-3; CDR3nt: TGCGCCAGCAGCCAAGATCTGGACAGGGGCTATGGCTACACCTTC; CDR3aa: CASSQDLDRGYGYTF
j_gene: TRBJ2-5; d_gene: TRBD1; abundance: .; v_gene: TRBV11-3; CDR3nt: TGTGCCAGCAGCCCGTTGGAGACAGGGGGGGAGACCCAGTACTTC; CDR3aa: CASSPLETGGETQYF
j_gene: TRBJ1-2; d_gene: TRBD1; abundance: .; v_gene: TRBV6-5; CDR3nt: TGTGCCACCCAGGGGGAGGTTCACTATGGCTACACCTTC; CDR3aa: CATQGEVHYGYTF
j_gene: TRBJ2-5; d_gene: .; abundance: .; v_gene: TRBV7-6; CDR3nt: TGTGCCAGCAGCTTTCACACCTTCCAAGAGACCCAGTACTTC; CDR3aa: CASSFHTFQETQYF
j_gene: TRBJ2-7; d_gene: .; abundance: once; v_gene: TRBV9; CDR3nt: TGTGCCAGCAGCGTAGGACCAAGTGCGGGGGCTTGGAACGAGCAGTACTTC; CDR3aa: CASSVGPSAGAWNEQYF
j_gene: TRBJ2-5; d_gene: .; abundance: .; v_gene: TRBV5-4; CDR3nt: TGTGCCAGCACCTTGGGGCAGGGCCAAGAGACCCAGTACTTC; CDR3aa: CASTLGQGQETQYF
j_gene: TRBJ2-1; d_gene: TRBD1; abundance: .; v_gene: TRBV24-1; CDR3nt: TGTGCCACCAGTGATTTCTCCCGGACAGGGGGCTATGAGCAGTTCTTC; CDR3aa: CATSDFSRTGGYEQFF
j_gene: TRBJ1-4; d_gene: TRBD1; abundance: once; v_gene: TRBV4-2; CDR3nt: TGTGCCAGCAGCCAAGTCCAAGGGACAGGGGTAAGGGAAAAACTGTTTTTT; CDR3aa: CASSQVQGTGVREKLFF
j_gene: TRBJ2-2; d_gene: TRBD1; abundance: .; v_gene: TRBV10-3; CDR3nt: TGTGCCATCAGGGCTGACAGGGATACCGGGGAGCTGTTTTTT; CDR3aa: CAIRADRDTGELFF